This record covers a single TCR beta chain. The data were obtained in a study of control samples from healthy donors and cancer patients. TCRdb's copy holds only in-frame clones and misses some; the assay was immunoSEQ multiplex PCR. The repertoire holds 85,000 to 90,000 clones, with about 89% as singletons. This CDR3 spans 14 amino acids. Germline V gene sequence: CDR1 LGHNA, CDR2 YNFKEQ. The V end was cut by 1 base, the J end by 3 bases, with 9 bases between. Sequencing used PBMCs. The rearrangement links TRBV4-2 to TRBJ1-1; D not certain. The TCR originated in a woman aged 45-65 years with colorectal cancer. CDR3 in amino acids: CASSQVGRDTEAFF. CDR3 bases: TGTGCCAGCAGCCAAGTAGGACGGGACACTGAAGCTTTCTTT.